The 12 T cell receptor beta chains below come from one sample, sequenced in a study of blood T cell repertoires in COVID-19. TCRdb's copy holds only in-frame clones and misses some; the assay was immunoSEQ multiplex PCR. The data contain 330,000 or so clones, more than 70% of them singletons. Sequencing was performed on PBMCs or T cells enriched from blood (not recorded which). These receptors were taken from a woman aged 25 to 45 who had been exposed to COVID-19.

The chain links TRBV19 to TRBJ1-1, with D perhaps TRBD1 (6 bases). The CDR3 consists of 14 residues. The V end was cut by 5 bases, the J end by 1 base, with 11 bases between. From germline, CDR1 is LNHDA and CDR2 SQIVND (reference sequence). The CDR3, as DNA: TGTGCCAGTAGTTATAGGGGGACGAACACTGAAGCTTTCTTT. It specifies CASSYRGTNTEAFF. Full variable domain (outside the CDR3, taken from reference TRBV19 and TRBJ1-1): DGGITQSPKYLFRKEGQNVTLSCEQNLNHDAMYWYRQDPGQGLRLIYYSQIVNDFQKGDIAEGYSVSREKKESFPLTVTSAQKNPTAFYLCASSYRGTNTEAFFGQGTRLTVV.

This rearrangement joins TRBV5-1 to TRBJ2-1, with 14 bases lining up with TRBD2. The CDR3 loop spans 18 amino acids. Per the germline V gene, CDR1 is SGHRS and CDR2 is YFSETQ. The V segment lost 6 bases and the J segment 1 base; nucleotides outside the gene matches: 9. CDR3 protein: CASTSGTSGSKSYNEQFF. DNA for the CDR3: TGCGCCAGCACCAGCGGGACTAGCGGGAGTAAATCCTACAATGAGCAGTTCTTC.

The gene calls are TRBV28 and TRBJ1-1, with D uncertain. V shed 7 bases and J shed 3 bases, with 12 bases lying between them. The CDR3 length is 13 residues. Germline V gene data show CDR1 as MDHEN and CDR2 as SYDVKM. The CDR3 DNA is TGTGCCAGCACTTCTCGCCGGGACACTGAAGCTTTCTTT. Translation: CASTSRRDTEAFF.

This clone showed up just once. The DNA for the CDR3 is TGCAGCGTTCGACTCCATTTCACAGATACGCAGTATTTT. This sequence encodes CSVRLHFTDTQYF. This chain links TRBV29-1 with TRBJ2-3; D gene ambiguous. CDR1 is SQVTM, CDR2 ANQGSEA, per germline. V shed 5 bases and J shed 2 bases, with 11 bases lying between them. The CDR3 runs 13 residues.

This chain links TRBV27 with TRBJ1-2; TRBD1 aligns across 7 bases. The CDR3 contains 15 residues. Germline CDR1 MNHEY, CDR2 SMNVEV (reference sequence). V trimming: 5 bases; J trimming: 4 bases; junction bases outside the gene matches: 10. Written as DNA, the CDR3 is TGTGCCAGCAGTCCCGACAGGGCAAGCCTCTATGGCTACACCTTC. Translation: CASSPDRASLYGYTF.

This chain uses TRBV9 with TRBJ1-2, with D perhaps matching TRBD1 (6 bases). This CDR3 has 16 amino acids. CDR1 SGDLS and CDR2 YYNGEE come from the germline V gene. Trimming pared 0 bases from V and 0 bases from J, leaving 12 bases between. CDR3 in amino acids: CASSVGGTRANYGYTF. The CDR3 nucleotides read TGTGCCAGCAGCGTAGGGGGGACACGGGCTAACTATGGCTACACCTTC.

The chain couples TRBV5-1 to TRBJ2-3; 7 bases are shared with TRBD2. This CDR3 is 15 amino acids long. Unmatched junction bases numbered 5, after V lost 2 bases and J lost 2 bases. Germline assignment: CDR1 SGHRS and CDR2 YFSETQ. The CDR3 DNA sequence: TGCGCCAGCAGCTTCCCTAGCGGAACCACAGATACGCAGTATTTT. Translation: CASSFPSGTTDTQYF.

The genes are TRBV11-3 and TRBJ2-3; the match to TRBD1 covers 7 bases. CDR1 is SGHNT and CDR2 is YENEEA in the germline V gene. The CDR3 consists of 15 residues. V lost 5 bases and J lost 4; bases outside the gene matches: 9. The CDR3 is CASSPSTGFADTQYF. CDR3 nucleotide sequence: TGTGCCAGCAGCCCGTCGACAGGGTTCGCAGATACGCAGTATTTT.

This rearrangement joins TRBV18 to TRBJ2-7; 7 positions match TRBD2. V trimming: 6 bases; J trimming: 6 bases; junction bases outside the gene matches: 14. The CDR3 runs 15 residues. Germline lookup yields CDR1 KGHSH and CDR2 LQKENI. The CDR3 protein is CASSPSAGESSEQYF. DNA for the CDR3: TGTGCCAGCTCCCCCTCGGCGGGAGAGTCAAGCGAGCAGTACTTC.

The rearrangement joins TRBV28 to TRBJ1-5, with 7 nucleotides matching TRBD1. J gave up 5 bases and V 8 bases, and 12 bases lay outside the gene matches. The CDR3 is made up of 15 amino acids. Germline lookup yields CDR1 MDHEN and CDR2 SYDVKM. The CDR3 bases are TGTGCCAGCCGCCTACCGACAGGGTCGGATCAGCCCCAGCATTTT. Translation: CASRLPTGSDQPQHF.

J is TRBJ2-1 and V is TRBV5-1; 13 nucleotides line up with TRBD2. J lost 9 bases, V lost 3 bases, and 9 bases had no gene match. Germline lookup yields CDR1 SGHRS and CDR2 YFSETQ. CDR3 length: 16 amino acids. CDR3 sequence reads: CASSSGLAGVVSEQFF. The CDR3 bases are TGCGCCAGCAGCTCCGGACTAGCGGGAGTTGTAAGTGAGCAGTTCTTC.

The chain joins TRBV7-3 to TRBJ2-5, with 7 positions matching TRBD1. V shed 3 bases and J 0 bases; nucleotides not matched to a gene: 4. The V gene's germline CDR1 is SGHTA and CDR2 FQGTGA. The CDR3 contains 15 residues. CDR3 protein: CASSLRGQDQETQYF. CDR3 bases: TGTGCCAGCAGCTTGAGAGGACAGGACCAAGAGACCCAGTACTTC. Based on the CDR3 plus reference TRBV7-3 and TRBJ2-5, the full variable domain is GAGVSQTPSNKVTEKGKYVELRCDPISGHTALYWYRQSLGQGPEFLIYFQGTGAADDSGLPNDRFFAVRPEGSVSTLKIQRTERGDSAVYLCASSLRGQDQETQYFGPGTRLLVL.